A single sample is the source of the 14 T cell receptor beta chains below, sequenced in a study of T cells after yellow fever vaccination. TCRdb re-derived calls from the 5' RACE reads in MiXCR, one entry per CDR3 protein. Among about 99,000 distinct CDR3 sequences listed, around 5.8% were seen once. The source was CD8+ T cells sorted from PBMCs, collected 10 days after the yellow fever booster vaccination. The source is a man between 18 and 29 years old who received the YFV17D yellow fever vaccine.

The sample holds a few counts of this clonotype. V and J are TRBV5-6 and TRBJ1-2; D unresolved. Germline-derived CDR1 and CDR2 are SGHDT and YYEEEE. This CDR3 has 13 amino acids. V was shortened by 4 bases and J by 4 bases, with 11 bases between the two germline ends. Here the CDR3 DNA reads TGTGCCAGCAGCCGGGCAATGCCCTATGGCTACACCTTC. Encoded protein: CASSRAMPYGYTF.

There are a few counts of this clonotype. The DNA of the CDR3 is TGTGCCAGCAGTTACTCGCTAGTAGGGTCCGGGGAGCAGTACTTC. This translates into CASSYSLVGSGEQYF. The V call is TRBV6-5, the J call TRBJ2-7; unclear D gene. V gave up 0 bases and J gave up 7 bases, with 16 bases separating them. The germline V gene has CDR1 MNHEY and CDR2 SVGAGI. This CDR3 region has 15 residues.

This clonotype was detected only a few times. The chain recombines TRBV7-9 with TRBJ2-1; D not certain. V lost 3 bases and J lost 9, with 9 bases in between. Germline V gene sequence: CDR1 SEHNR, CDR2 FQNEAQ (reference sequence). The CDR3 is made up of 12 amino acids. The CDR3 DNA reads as TGTGCCAGCAGCTTGAGGTCGAGTGAGCAGTTCTTC. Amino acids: CASSLRSSEQFF.

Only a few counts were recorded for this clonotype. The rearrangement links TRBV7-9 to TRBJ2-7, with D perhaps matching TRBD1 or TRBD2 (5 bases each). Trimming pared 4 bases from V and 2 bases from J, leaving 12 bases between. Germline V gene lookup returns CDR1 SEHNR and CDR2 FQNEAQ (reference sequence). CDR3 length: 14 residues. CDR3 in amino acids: CASSSWDVPYEQYF. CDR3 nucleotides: TGTGCCAGCAGCTCCTGGGACGTGCCCTACGAGCAGTACTTC. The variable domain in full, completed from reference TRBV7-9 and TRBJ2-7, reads DTGVSQNPRHKITKRGQNVTFRCDPISEHNRLYWYRQTLGQGPEFLTYFQNEAQLEKSRLLSDRFSAERPKGSFSTLEIQRTEQGDSAMYLCASSSWDVPYEQYFGPGTRLTVT.

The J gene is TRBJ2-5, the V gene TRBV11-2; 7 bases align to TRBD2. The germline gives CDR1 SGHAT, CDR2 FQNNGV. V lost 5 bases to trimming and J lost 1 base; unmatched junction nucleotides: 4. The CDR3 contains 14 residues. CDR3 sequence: CASSAGLPQETQYF. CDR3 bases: TGTGCCAGCAGCGCGGGACTACCCCAAGAGACCCAGTACTTC.

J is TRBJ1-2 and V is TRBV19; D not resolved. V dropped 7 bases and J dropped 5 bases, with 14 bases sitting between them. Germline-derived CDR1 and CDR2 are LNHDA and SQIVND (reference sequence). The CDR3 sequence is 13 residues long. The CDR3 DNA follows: TGTGCCAGTACCGCCGGAGTAAATTATGGCTACACCTTC. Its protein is CASTAGVNYGYTF. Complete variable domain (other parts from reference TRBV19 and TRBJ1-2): DGGITQSPKYLFRKEGQNVTLSCEQNLNHDAMYWYRQDPGQGLRLIYYSQIVNDFQKGDIAEGYSVSREKKESFPLTVTSAQKNPTAFYLCASTAGVNYGYTFGSGTRLTVV.

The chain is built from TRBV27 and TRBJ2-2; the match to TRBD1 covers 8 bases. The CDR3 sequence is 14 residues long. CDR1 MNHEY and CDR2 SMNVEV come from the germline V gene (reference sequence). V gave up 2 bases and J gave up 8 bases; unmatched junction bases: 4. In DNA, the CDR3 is TGTGCCAGCAGTTTAGGACAGGGAGCAGGGGAGCTGTTTTTT. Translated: CASSLGQGAGELFF.

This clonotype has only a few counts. In nucleotides, the CDR3 is TGTGCCAGCAGCCCATACCCCCCGGGACAGGGTATCCATGAGCAGTTCTTC. Its protein is CASSPYPPGQGIHEQFF. The chain employs TRBV7-3 and TRBJ2-1, with 9 positions matching TRBD1. After removal of 5 bases from V and 8 bases from J, the junction contained 16 bases not matched to a gene. The CDR3 sequence is 17 residues long. Germline lookup yields CDR1 SGHTA and CDR2 FQGTGA.

The CDR3 region is CASSLGDRVDTGELFF. CDR3 in DNA: TGTGCCAGCAGCTTAGGGGACAGGGTTGACACCGGGGAGCTGTTTTTT. The genes are TRBV7-9 and TRBJ2-2; 9 bases match TRBD1. V shed 1 base and J 3 bases; nucleotides not matched to a gene: 3. Germline loops: CDR1 SEHNR, CDR2 FQNEAQ (reference sequence). The CDR3 consists of 16 residues.

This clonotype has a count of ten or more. The CDR3 DNA follows: TGTGCCAGCAGTTCCCCTTGGTCCTACGAGCAGTACTTC. It translates to CASSSPWSYEQYF. The V gene is TRBV6-2 or TRBV6-3, the J gene TRBJ2-7; unclear D gene. The CDR3 is 13 amino acids. Trimming stripped 4 bases from V and 1 base from J, with 8 bases between. Germline V CDR1 and CDR2: MNHEY, SVGEGT.

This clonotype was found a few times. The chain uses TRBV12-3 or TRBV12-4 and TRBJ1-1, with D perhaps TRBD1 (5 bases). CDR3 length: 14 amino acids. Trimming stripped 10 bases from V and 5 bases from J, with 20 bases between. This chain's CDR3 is CATDSVRDWTEAFF. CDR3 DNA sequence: TGTGCCACCGACTCCGTCAGGGATTGGACTGAAGCTTTCTTT.

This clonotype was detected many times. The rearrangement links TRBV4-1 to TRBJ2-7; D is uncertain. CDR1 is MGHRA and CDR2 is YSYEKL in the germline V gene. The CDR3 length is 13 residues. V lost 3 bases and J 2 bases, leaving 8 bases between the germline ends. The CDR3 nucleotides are TGCGCCAGCAGCCAGACCCTAACCTACGAGCAGTACTTC. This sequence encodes CASSQTLTYEQYF.

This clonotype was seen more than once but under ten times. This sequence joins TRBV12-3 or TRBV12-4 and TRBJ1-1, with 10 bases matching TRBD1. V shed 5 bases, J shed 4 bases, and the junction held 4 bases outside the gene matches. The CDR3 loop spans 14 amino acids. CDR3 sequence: CASSAGQGGTEAFF. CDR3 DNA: TGTGCCAGCAGTGCCGGACAGGGGGGCACTGAAGCTTTCTTT.

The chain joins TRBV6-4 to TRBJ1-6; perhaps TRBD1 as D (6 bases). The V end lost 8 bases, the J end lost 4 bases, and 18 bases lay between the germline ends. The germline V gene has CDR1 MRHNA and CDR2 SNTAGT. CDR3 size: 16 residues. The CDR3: CASDYQTGPYNSPLHF. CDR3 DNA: TGTGCCAGCGACTACCAAACAGGGCCTTATAATTCACCCCTCCACTTT.